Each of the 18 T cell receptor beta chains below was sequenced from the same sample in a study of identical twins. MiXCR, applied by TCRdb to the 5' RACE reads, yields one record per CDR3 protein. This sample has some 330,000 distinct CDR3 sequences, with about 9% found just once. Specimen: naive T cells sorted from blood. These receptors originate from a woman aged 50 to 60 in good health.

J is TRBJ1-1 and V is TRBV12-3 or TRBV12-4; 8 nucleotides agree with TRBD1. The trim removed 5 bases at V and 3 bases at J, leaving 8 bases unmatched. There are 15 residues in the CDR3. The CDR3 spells CASSPRTGRHTEAFF. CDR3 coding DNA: TGTGCCAGCAGTCCCCGGACAGGGAGGCACACTGAAGCTTTCTTT.

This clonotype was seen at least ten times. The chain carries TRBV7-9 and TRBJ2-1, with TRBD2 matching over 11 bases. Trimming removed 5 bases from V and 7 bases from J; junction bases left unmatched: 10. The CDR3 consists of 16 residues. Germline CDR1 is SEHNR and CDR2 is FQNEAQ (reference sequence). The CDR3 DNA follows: TGTGCCAGCAGCGACTCCGGACTAGCGGGTGTTAATGAGCAGTTCTTC. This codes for CASSDSGLAGVNEQFF.

The CDR3: CASSRKSYGYTF. The CDR3 DNA reads as TGTGCCAGCAGCAGGAAGTCGTATGGCTACACCTTC. The chain employs TRBV12-3 or TRBV12-4 and TRBJ1-2; no firm D call. This CDR3 has 12 amino acids. The V end lost 6 bases, the J end lost 5 bases, and 10 bases lay between the germline ends.

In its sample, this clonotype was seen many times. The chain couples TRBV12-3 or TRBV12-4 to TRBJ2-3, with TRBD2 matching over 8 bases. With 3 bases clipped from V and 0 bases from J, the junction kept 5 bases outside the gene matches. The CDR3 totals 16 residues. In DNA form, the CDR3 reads TGTGCCAGCAGTTTTCAGCTAGCGGGTAGCACAGATACGCAGTATTTT. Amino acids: CASSFQLAGSTDTQYF.

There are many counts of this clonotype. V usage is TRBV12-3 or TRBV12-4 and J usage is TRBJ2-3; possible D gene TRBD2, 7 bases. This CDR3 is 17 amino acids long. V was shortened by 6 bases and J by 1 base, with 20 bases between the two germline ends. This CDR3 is CASSHLVGGPGTDTQYF. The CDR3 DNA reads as TGTGCCAGCAGCCACCTGGTGGGGGGGCCTGGCACAGATACGCAGTATTTT.

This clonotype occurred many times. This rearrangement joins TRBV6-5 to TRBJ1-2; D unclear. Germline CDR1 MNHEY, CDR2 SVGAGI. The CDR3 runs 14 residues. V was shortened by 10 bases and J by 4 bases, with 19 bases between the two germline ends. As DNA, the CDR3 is TGTGCCACCGCGACGGACCCAAGAAGCTATGGCTACACCTTC. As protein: CATATDPRSYGYTF.

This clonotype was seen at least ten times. The CDR3 coding sequence is TGTGCCAGCAGTAAAAACCCCTGGGCGGGAGGGTTCTACGAGCAGTACTTC. Protein sequence: CASSKNPWAGGFYEQYF. V gene TRBV12-3 or TRBV12-4 combines with J gene TRBJ2-7, with 9 bases identical to TRBD2. The V gene end was trimmed by 5 bases and the J gene end by 3 bases; junction bases not matched to a gene: 14. CDR3 length: 17 amino acids.

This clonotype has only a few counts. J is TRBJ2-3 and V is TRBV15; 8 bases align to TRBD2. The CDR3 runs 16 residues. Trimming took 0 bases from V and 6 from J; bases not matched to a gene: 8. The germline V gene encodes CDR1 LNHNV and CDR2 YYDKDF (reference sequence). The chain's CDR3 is CATSRDPAGGDDTQYF. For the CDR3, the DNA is TGTGCCACCAGCAGAGATCCCGCGGGAGGCGACGATACGCAGTATTTT.

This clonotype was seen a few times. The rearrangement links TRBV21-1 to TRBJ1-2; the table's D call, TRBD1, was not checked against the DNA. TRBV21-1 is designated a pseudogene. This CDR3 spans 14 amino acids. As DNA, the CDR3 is TGTGCCAGCAGCAATCCGGGACAAGGTTGTGGCTACACCTTC. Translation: CASSNPGQGCGYTF.

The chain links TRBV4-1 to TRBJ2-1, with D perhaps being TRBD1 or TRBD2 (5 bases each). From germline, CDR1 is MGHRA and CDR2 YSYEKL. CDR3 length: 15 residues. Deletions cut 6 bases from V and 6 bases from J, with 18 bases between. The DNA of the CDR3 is TGCGCCAGCAGGGGGCTGGAGGCCCCGTCCAATGAGCAGTTCTTC. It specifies CASRGLEAPSNEQFF.

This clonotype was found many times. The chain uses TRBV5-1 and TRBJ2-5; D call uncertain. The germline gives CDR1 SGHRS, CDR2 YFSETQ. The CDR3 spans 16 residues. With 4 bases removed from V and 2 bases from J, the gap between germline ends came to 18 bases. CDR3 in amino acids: CASSPYGRVQQETQYF. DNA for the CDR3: TGCGCCAGCAGCCCGTATGGGCGAGTCCAGCAAGAGACCCAGTACTTC.

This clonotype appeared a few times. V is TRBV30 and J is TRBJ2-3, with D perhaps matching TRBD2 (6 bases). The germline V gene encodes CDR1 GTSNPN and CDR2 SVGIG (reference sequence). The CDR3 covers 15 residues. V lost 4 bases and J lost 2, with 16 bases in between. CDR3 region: CAWISTEGPTDTQYF. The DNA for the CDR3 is TGTGCCTGGATCTCCACGGAGGGACCCACAGATACGCAGTATTTT.

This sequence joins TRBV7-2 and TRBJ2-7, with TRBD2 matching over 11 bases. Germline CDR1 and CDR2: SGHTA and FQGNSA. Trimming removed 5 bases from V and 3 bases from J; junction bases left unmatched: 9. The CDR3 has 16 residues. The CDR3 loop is CASSIRSGTSGYEQYF. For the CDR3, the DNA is TGTGCCAGCAGCATCAGATCCGGGACTAGCGGCTACGAGCAGTACTTC. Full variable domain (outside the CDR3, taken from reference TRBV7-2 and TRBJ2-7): GAGVSQSPSNKVTEKGKDVELRCDPISGHTALYWYRQSLGQGLEFLIYFQGNSAPDKSGLPSDRFSAERTGGSVSTLTIQRTQQEDSAVYLCASSIRSGTSGYEQYFGPGTRLTVT.

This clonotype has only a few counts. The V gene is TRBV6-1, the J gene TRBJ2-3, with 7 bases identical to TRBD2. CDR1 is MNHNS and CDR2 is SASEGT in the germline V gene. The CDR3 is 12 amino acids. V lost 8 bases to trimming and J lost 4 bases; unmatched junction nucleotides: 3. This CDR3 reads CASRGEADTQYF. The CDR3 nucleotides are TGTGCCAGCCGGGGGGAGGCAGATACGCAGTATTTT.

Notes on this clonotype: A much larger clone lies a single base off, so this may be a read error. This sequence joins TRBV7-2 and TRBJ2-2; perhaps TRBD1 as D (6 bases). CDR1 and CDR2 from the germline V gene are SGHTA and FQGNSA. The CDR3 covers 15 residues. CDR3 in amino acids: CASSLVGGNTGDLFF. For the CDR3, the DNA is TGTGCCAGCAGCTTAGTAGGGGGAAACACCGGGGACCTGTTTTTT.

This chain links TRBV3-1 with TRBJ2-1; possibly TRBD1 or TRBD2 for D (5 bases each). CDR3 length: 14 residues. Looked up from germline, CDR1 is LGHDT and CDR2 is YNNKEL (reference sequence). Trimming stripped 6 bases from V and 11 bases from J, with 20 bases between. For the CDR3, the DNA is TGTGCCAGCAGTCTCTCCGGGGCAAGAAAAAAGCAGTTCTTC. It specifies CASSLSGARKKQFF.

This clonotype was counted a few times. CDR3 DNA sequence: TGTGCCACCAGCAGTGAGATCTACAATGAGCAGTTCTTC. It is translated as CATSSEIYNEQFF. J is TRBJ2-1 and V is TRBV15, with no clear D. V lost 3 bases, J lost 3 bases, and 6 bases lay in between. CDR1 is LNHNV and CDR2 is YYDKDF in the germline V gene (reference sequence). The CDR3 totals 13 residues.

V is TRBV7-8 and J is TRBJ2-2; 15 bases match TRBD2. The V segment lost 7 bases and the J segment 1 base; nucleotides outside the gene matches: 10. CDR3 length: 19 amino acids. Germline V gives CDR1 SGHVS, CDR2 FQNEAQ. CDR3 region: CASISGTSGRSLNTGELFF. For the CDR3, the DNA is TGTGCCAGCATCTCCGGGACTAGCGGGAGGTCGTTGAACACCGGGGAGCTGTTTTTT.